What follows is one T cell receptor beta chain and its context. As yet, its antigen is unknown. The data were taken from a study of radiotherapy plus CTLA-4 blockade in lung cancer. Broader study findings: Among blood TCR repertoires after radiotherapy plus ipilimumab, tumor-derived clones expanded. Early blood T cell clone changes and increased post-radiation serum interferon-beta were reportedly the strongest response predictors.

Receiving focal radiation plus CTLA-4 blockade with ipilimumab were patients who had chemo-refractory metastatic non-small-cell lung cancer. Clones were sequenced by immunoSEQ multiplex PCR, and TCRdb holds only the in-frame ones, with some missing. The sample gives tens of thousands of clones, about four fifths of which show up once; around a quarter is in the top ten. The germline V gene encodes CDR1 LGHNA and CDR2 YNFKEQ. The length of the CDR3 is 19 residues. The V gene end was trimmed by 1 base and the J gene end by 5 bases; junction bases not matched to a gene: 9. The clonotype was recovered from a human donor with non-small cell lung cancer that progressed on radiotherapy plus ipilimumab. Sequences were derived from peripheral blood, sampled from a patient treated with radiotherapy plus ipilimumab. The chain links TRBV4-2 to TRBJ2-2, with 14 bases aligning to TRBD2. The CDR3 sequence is CASSQVETSGGDYTGELFF. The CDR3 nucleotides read TGTGCCAGCAGCCAAGTAGAGACTAGCGGGGGGGATTATACCGGGGAGCTGTTTTTT.